The TCR beta chain under discussion was sequenced for a study of cytomegalovirus exposure and HLA in healthy donors. Whole-study context: As an earlier analysis found, roughly 180 million T cells yielded about 100 million unique TCR beta sequences. General study findings and limits: Per a later analysis, HLA-associated TCR beta chains showed more clonal expansion than other, equally common TCR beta chains.

The donors, nominally healthy at sampling, likely had unrecorded immune exposures. Primers for the PCR totalled 60 Vbeta and 13 Jbeta. Assay: immunoSEQ multiplex PCR; the TCRdb copy retains only in-frame clones and omits some. This repertoire shows approximately 170,000 clones, approximately 65% found once; its top ten account for around 2.9%. The CDR3 spans 13 residues. The germline V gene has CDR1 GTSNPN and CDR2 SVGIG (reference sequence). Regarding this clone: What it binds is unknown.

This TCR derives from a middle-aged man in good health and CMV-seronegative. Input material: PBMCs. The chain employs TRBV30 and TRBJ2-5, with a tentative D call TRBD2 (5 bases). Matching the DNA end better, TRBJ2-7 makes the J call doubtful. The CDR3 loop reads CAWRRTSSYEQYF. The CDR3 DNA is TGTGCCTGGAGAAGGACTTCCTCCTACGAGCAGTACTTC.